This T cell receptor (beta chain) was sequenced during a study of shared clonotypes between healthy human individuals. The assay was immunoSEQ multiplex PCR, and TCRdb's table has in-frame clones only and misses some. This table has 1,400,000 or so clones, approximately 98.5% appearing once. V shed 5 bases, J shed 3 bases, and the junction held 19 bases outside the gene matches. The CDR3 has 18 amino acids. CDR1 is LNHDA, CDR2 SQIVND, per germline (reference sequence). General study results and limits: The study found lower generation probabilities in non-shared clonotypes than in those shared by all four donors.

To note about this clone: Its matching antigen is unknown.

CD45RA-negative memory and CD45RA+ naive subsets were split from the CD4+ cells. The chain employs TRBV19 and TRBJ2-7; 7 bases agree with TRBD2. The sequence came from a man aged 30 to 39 in good health. The sample comprised naive CD4+ T cells sorted from blood. Subset given: CD45RA+ positively selected. As DNA, the CDR3 is TGTGCCAGTAGTTCAATTGACCTGATAAGGGGACTAATCTACGAGCAGTACTTC. This codes for CASSSIDLIRGLIYEQYF. Variable domain in full (rest from reference TRBV19 and TRBJ2-7): DGGITQSPKYLFRKEGQNVTLSCEQNLNHDAMYWYRQDPGQGLRLIYYSQIVNDFQKGDIAEGYSVSREKKESFPLTVTSAQKNPTAFYLCASSSIDLIRGLIYEQYFGPGTRLTVT.